This TCR beta chain derives from a study of response to subunit inactivated influenza vaccine. This clonotype has a handful of counts. Its antigen is still unknown. TCRdb fed the RT-PCR reads into MiXCR, producing one record per CDR3 protein. The table shows about 500,000 distinct CDR3 sequences, with around 7.9% occurring only once. This CDR3 contains 15 residues. Trimming cost V 5 bases and J 0 bases; bases outside gene matches: 5. Germline V gene lookup returns CDR1 SGHRS and CDR2 YFSETQ. The study, taken as a whole, reports: The authors suggested that few new T cells are recruited per seasonal influenza vaccination.

This sequence was found in a man aged 45-69 years who received an inactivated influenza vaccine. This rearrangement joins TRBV5-1 to TRBJ2-1; 7 bases line up with TRBD1. The specimen was PBMCs from blood, collected around 2 years after vaccination. The CDR3 coding sequence is TGCGCCAGCAGGGAACAGGGGACCTCCTACAATGAGCAGTTCTTC. This gives the protein CASREQGTSYNEQFF.